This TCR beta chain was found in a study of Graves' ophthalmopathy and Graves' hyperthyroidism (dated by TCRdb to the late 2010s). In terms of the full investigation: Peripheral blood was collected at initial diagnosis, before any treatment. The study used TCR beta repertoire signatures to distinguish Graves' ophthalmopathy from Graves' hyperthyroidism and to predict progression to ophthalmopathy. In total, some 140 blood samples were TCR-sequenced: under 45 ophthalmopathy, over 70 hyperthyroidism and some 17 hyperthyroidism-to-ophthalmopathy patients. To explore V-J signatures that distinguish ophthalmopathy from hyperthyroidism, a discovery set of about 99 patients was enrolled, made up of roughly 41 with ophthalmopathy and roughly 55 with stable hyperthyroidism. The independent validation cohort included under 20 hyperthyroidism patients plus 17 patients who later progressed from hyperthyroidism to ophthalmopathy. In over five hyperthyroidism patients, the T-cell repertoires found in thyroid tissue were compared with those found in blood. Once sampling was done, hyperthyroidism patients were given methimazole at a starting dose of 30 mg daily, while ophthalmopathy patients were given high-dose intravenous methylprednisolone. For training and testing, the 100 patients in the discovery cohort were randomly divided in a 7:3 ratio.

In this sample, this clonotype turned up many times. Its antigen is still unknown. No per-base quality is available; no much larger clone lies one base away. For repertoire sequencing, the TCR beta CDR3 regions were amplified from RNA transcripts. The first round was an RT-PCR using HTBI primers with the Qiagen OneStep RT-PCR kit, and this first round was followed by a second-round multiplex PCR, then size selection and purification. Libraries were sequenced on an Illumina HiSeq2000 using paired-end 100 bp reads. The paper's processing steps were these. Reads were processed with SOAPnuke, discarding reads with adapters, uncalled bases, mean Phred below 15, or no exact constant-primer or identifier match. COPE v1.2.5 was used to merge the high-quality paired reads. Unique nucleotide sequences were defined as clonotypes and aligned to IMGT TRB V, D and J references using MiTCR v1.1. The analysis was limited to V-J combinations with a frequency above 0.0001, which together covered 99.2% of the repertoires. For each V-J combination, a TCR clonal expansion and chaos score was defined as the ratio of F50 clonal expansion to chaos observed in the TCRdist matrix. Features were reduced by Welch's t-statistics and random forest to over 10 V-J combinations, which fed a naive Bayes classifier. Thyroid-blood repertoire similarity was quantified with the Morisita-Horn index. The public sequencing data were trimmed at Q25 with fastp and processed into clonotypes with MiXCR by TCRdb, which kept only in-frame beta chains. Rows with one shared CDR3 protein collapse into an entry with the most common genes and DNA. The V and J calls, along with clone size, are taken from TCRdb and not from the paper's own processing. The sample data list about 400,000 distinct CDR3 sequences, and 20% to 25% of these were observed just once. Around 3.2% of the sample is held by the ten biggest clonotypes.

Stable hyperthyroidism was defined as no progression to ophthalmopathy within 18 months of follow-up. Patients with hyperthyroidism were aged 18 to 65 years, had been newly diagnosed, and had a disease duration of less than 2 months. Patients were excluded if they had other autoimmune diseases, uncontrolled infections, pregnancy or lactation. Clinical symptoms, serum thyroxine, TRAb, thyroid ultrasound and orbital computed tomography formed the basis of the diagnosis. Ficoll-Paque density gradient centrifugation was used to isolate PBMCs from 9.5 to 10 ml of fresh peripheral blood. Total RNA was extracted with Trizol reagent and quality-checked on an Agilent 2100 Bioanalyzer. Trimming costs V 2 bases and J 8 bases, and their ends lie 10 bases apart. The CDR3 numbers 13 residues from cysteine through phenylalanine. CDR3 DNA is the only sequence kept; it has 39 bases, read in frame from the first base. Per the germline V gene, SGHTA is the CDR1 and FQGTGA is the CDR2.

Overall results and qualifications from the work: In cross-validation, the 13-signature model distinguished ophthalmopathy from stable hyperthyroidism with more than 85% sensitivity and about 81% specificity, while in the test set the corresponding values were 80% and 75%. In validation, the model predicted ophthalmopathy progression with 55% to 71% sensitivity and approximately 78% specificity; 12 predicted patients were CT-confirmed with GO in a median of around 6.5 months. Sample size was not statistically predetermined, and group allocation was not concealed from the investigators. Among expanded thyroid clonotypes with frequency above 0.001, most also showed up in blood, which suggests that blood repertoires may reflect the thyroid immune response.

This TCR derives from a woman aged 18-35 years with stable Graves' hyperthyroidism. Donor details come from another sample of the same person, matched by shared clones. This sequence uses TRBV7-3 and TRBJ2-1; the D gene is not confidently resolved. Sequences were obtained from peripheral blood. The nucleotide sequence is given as TGTGCCAGCAGCTTAGCCGCGATAGATGAGCAGTTCTTC. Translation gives CASSLAAIDEQFF.